These T cell receptor beta chains were read from a single sample in a study of T cell changes during pregnancy in multiple sclerosis. The table came from immunoSEQ multiplex PCR; TCRdb's copy has only in-frame clones and leaves some out. The repertoire holds about 130,000 clones, roughly 96% seen once, with less than 0.55% in the top ten. Sequences were derived from peripheral blood, sampled after pregnancy. The receptors shown here come from a female donor with multiple sclerosis, enrolled in a pregnancy study. Both conserved end residues are part of each CDR3. The D gene is left open where the match is weak. Clone size appears in some rows only: once, few, many, or a class for an expanded clone.

D | J | size | V | length | CDR3 | DNA
NA | TRBJ1-5 | NA | TRBV19 | 15 | CASSTPGDSNQPQHF | TGTGCCAGTAGTACCCCAGGGGATAGCAATCAGCCCCAGCATTTT
NA | TRBJ1-2 | NA | TRBV6-6 | 14 | CAGGTAAANYGYTF | TGTGCCGGGGGGACGGCAGCTGCTAACTATGGCTACACCTTC
TRBD2 | TRBJ2-1 | NA | TRBV4-2 | 16 | CASSPESGREYNEQFF | TGTGCCAGCAGCCCCGAAAGCGGGAGGGAGTACAATGAGCAGTTCTTC
NA | TRBJ2-1 | NA | TRBV19 | 16 | CASTPPGFSSYNEQFF | TGTGCCAGTACCCCCCCCGGGTTCAGCTCCTACAATGAGCAGTTCTTC
NA | TRBJ2-1 | NA | TRBV9 | 12 | CASSVASNEQFF | TGTGCCAGCAGCGTAGCTAGCAATGAGCAGTTCTTC
TRBD1 | TRBJ2-1 | NA | TRBV2 | 12 | CASRRSDRDWFF | TGTGCCAGCCGACGTTCGGACAGGGATTGGTTCTTC
NA | TRBJ1-2 | NA | TRBV29-1 | 11 | CSVDSGFGYTF | TGCAGCGTTGATAGCGGGTTCGGCTACACCTTC
NA | TRBJ2-7 | NA | TRBV28 | 15 | CASSLPGRKSYEQYF | TGTGCCAGCAGTTTACCAGGGCGCAAATCCTACGAGCAGTACTTC
NA | TRBJ2-5 | NA | TRBV6-5 | 15 | CASRDIRLPRETQYF | TGTGCCAGCAGGGATATCCGACTGCCCAGAGAGACCCAGTACTTC
NA | TRBJ1-6 | NA | TRBV6-1 | 15 | CAARTDVFYNSPLHF | TGTGCCGCCCGGACAGACGTCTTCTATAATTCACCCCTCCACTTT
NA | TRBJ2-1 | NA | TRBV5-6 | 14 | CASSLALTRYEQFF | TGTGCCAGCAGCTTAGCCTTGACGAGGTATGAGCAGTTCTTC
TRBD2 | TRBJ2-2 | NA | TRBV9 | 15 | CASSVQAGATGELFF | TGTGCCAGCAGCGTACAAGCGGGAGCCACCGGGGAGCTGTTTTTT
NA | TRBJ1-1 | NA | TRBV6-6 | 12 | CASSYSSGEAFF | TGTGCCAGCAGTTACTCCAGTGGTGAAGCTTTCTTT
NA | TRBJ1-2 | NA | TRBV30 | 16 | CAWSVRGAAPIYGYTF | TGTGCCTGGAGTGTACGGGGGGCAGCCCCAATTTATGGCTACACCTTC
NA | TRBJ1-1 | NA | TRBV29-1 | 13 | CSATGISNTEAFF | TGCAGCGCTACAGGGATATCGAACACTGAAGCTTTCTTT
NA | TRBJ1-2 | NA | TRBV28 | 16 | CASNLGAQGRLYGYTF | TGTGCCAGCAATCTAGGGGCCCAGGGGCGTCTCTATGGCTACACCTTC
NA | TRBJ2-7 | NA | TRBV5-1 | 12 | CASSSERYEQYF | TGCGCCAGCAGCTCAGAGCGGTACGAGCAGTACTTC
NA | TRBJ2-2 | NA | TRBV5-1 | 16 | CASSFFGHEVTGELFF | TGCGCCAGCAGCTTTTTCGGACACGAGGTCACCGGGGAGCTGTTTTTT
TRBD2 | TRBJ2-1 | NA | TRBV10-3 | 18 | CAISEPASGRTSQREQFF | TGTGCCATCAGTGAACCGGCTAGCGGGAGGACAAGTCAGCGTGAGCAGTTCTTC
NA | TRBJ1-5 | NA | TRBV27 | 14 | CASSLQGYNQPQHF | TGTGCCAGCAGTTTACAGGGTTACAATCAGCCCCAGCATTTT
NA | TRBJ2-1 | NA | TRBV11-2 | 13 | CASSEEAYSEQFF | TGTGCCAGCAGCGAGGAGGCCTATAGTGAGCAGTTCTTC
TRBD1 | TRBJ1-5 | NA | TRBV27 | 17 | CASSLSGGQGASQPQHF | TGTGCCAGCAGTTTATCAGGGGGACAGGGGGCTTCTCAGCCCCAGCATTTT
NA | TRBJ1-1 | NA | TRBV2 | 14 | CASASSGIRTEAFF | TGTGCCAGCGCTTCTTCCGGTATTAGAACTGAAGCTTTCTTT
TRBD2 | TRBJ2-5 | NA | TRBV7-6 | 17 | CASSLLGSSGRPRTQYF | TGTGCCAGCAGTCTCCTGGGGTCAAGCGGGAGGCCCCGAACCCAGTACTTC
NA | TRBJ2-7 | NA | TRBV28 | 15 | CASRLRPSESYEQYF | TGTGCCAGCCGCCTCCGGCCCAGCGAGAGTTACGAGCAGTACTTC
NA | TRBJ1-2 | NA | TRBV5-4 | 14 | CASSLGQDHYGYTF | TGTGCCAGCAGCTTGGGACAGGATCACTATGGCTACACCTTC
TRBD2 | TRBJ2-2 | NA | TRBV25-1 | 18 | CASSALTMTSGYTGELFF | TGTGCCAGCAGTGCCCTCACAATGACTAGCGGATACACCGGGGAGCTGTTTTTT
TRBD1 | TRBJ2-7 | NA | TRBV4-1 | 15 | CASSQGDRGWYEQYF | TGCGCCAGCAGCCAAGGGGACAGGGGGTGGTACGAGCAGTACTTC
TRBD2 | TRBJ2-5 | NA | TRBV9 | 15 | CASSTRAGGGETQYF | TGTGCCAGCAGCACCCGAGCGGGAGGTGGAGAGACCCAGTACTTC
TRBD1 | TRBJ1-2 | NA | TRBV14 | 14 | CASSQDRVNYGYTF | TGTGCCAGCAGCCAGGACAGGGTGAACTATGGCTACACCTTC
NA | TRBJ1-1 | once | TRBV19 | 15 | CASSLGLFGFSEAFF | TGTGCCAGTAGTTTGGGCCTTTTTGGGTTTTCTGAAGCTTTCTTT
TRBD1 | TRBJ1-2 | NA | TRBV5-1 | 12 | CASSFDRGGYTF | TGCGCCAGCAGCTTCGACAGGGGCGGCTACACCTTC
NA | TRBJ2-1 | NA | TRBV29-1 | 12 | CSVEESFNEQFF | TGCAGCGTTGAAGAGAGTTTTAATGAGCAGTTCTTC
NA | TRBJ2-1 | NA | TRBV27 | 14 | CASSEDRTGNEQFF | TGTGCCAGCAGTGAAGACAGGACGGGCAATGAGCAGTTCTTC
NA | TRBJ2-7 | NA | TRBV29-1 | 12 | CSAAGGRDEQYF | TGCAGCGCCGCAGGTGGAAGAGACGAGCAGTACTTC
NA | TRBJ2-3 | NA | TRBV23-1 | 17 | CASSQSGLAENTDTQYF | TGCGCCAGCAGTCAATCGGGTCTAGCAGAAAACACAGATACGCAGTATTTT
TRBD2 | TRBJ2-1 | NA | TRBV9 | 18 | CASSTFYSGLAVYNEQFF | TGTGCCAGCAGTACTTTCTACTCGGGACTAGCGGTCTACAATGAGCAGTTCTTC
TRBD2 | TRBJ2-7 | NA | TRBV9 | 14 | CASSVESVASGQYF | TGTGCCAGCAGCGTAGAATCTGTGGCTAGCGGGCAGTACTTC
NA | TRBJ1-5 | NA | TRBV6-1 | 15 | CASRGKGFSNQPQHF | TGTGCCAGCAGAGGCAAGGGGTTTAGCAATCAGCCCCAGCATTTT